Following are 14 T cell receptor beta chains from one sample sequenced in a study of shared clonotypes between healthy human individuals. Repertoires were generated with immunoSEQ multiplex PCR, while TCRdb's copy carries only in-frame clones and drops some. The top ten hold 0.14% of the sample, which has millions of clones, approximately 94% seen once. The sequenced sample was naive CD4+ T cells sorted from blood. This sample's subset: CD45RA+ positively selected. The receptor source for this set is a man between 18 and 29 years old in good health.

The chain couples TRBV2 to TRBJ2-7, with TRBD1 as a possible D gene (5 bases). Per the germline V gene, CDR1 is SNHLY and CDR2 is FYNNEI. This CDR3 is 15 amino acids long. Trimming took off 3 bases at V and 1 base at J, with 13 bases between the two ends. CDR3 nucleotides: TGTGCCAGCAGTGAGGCGGAGACAGTATCCTACGAGCAGTACTTC. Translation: CASSEAETVSYEQYF.

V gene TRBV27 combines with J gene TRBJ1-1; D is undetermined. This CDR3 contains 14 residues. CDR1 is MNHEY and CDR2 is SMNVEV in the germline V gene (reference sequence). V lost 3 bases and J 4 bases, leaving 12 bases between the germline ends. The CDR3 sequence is CASSFAVSITEAFF. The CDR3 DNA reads TGTGCCAGCAGTTTCGCAGTTAGCATCACTGAAGCTTTCTTT.

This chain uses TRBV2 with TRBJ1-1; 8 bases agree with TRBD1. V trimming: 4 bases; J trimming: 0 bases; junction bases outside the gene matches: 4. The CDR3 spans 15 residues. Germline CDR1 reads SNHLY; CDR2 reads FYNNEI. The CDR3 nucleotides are TGTGCCAGCAGTGCAAGACAGGGGATGAACACTGAAGCTTTCTTT. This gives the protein CASSARQGMNTEAFF.

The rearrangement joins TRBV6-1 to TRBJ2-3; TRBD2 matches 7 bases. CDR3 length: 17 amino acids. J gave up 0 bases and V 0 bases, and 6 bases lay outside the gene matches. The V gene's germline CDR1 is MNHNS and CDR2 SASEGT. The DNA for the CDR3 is TGTGCCAGCAGTGAAGCGCTGGGAGGGGTTAGCACAGATACGCAGTATTTT. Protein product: CASSEALGGVSTDTQYF.

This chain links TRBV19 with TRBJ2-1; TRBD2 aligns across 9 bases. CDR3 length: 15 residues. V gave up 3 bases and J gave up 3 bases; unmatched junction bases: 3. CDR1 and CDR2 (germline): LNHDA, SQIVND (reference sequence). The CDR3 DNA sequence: TGTGCCAGTAGTATCAATAGCGGGAGCTACAATGAGCAGTTCTTC. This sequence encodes CASSINSGSYNEQFF.

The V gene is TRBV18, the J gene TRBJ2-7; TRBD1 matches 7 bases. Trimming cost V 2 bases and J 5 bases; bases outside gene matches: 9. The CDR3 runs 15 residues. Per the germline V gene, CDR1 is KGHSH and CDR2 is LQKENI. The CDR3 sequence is CASSPYDRVSNEQYF. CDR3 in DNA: TGTGCCAGCTCACCATACGACAGGGTTTCGAACGAGCAGTACTTC.

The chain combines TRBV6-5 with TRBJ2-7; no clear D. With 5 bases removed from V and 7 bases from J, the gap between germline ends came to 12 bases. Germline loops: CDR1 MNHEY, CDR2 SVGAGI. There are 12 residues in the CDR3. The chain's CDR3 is CASSGRAWEQYF. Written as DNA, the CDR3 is TGTGCCAGCAGTGGACGGGCGTGGGAGCAGTACTTC.

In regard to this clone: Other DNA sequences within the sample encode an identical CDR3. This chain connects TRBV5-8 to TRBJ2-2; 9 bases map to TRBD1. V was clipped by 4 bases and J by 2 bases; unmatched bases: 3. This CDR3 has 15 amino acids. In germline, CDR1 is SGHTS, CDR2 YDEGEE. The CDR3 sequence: CASSRGQGNTGELFF. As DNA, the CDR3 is TGTGCCAGCAGCCGGGGACAGGGTAACACCGGGGAGCTGTTTTTT. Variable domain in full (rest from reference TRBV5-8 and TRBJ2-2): EAGVTQSPTHLIKTRGQQATLRCSPISGHTSVYWYQQALGLGLQFLLWYDEGEERNRGNFPPRFSGRQFPNYSSELNVNALELEDSALYLCASSRGQGNTGELFFGEGSRLTVL.

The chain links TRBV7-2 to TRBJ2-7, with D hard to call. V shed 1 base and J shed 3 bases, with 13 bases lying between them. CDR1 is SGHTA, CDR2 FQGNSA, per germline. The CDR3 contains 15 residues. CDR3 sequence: CASSLGPERFYEQYF. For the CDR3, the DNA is TGTGCCAGCAGCTTAGGACCGGAGAGGTTCTACGAGCAGTACTTC.

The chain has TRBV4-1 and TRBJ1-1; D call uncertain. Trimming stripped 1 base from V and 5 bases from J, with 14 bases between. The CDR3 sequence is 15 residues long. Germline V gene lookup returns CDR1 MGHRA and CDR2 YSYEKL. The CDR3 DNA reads TGCGCCAGCAGCCAAGGGGAGACGGGTCGGACTGAAGCTTTCTTT. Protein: CASSQGETGRTEAFF.

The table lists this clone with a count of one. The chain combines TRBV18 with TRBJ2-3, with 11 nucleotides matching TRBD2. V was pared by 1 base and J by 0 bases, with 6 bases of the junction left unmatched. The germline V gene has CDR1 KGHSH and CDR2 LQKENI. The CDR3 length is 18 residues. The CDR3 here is CASSPLAGGPLSTDTQYF. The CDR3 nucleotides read TGTGCCAGCTCACCACTAGCGGGGGGGCCTCTGAGCACAGATACGCAGTATTTT.

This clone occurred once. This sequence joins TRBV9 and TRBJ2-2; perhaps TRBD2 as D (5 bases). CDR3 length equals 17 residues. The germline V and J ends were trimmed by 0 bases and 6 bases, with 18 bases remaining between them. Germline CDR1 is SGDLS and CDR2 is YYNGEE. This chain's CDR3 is CASSVASGILQAGELFF. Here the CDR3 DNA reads TGTGCCAGCAGCGTAGCTTCGGGGATCTTGCAAGCCGGGGAGCTGTTTTTT.

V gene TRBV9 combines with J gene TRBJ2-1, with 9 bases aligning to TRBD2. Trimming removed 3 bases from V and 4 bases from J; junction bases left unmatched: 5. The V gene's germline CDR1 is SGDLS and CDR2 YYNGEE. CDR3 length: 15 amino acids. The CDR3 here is CASSGGLAGYNEQFF. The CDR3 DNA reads TGTGCCAGCAGCGGGGGGCTAGCGGGATACAATGAGCAGTTCTTC.

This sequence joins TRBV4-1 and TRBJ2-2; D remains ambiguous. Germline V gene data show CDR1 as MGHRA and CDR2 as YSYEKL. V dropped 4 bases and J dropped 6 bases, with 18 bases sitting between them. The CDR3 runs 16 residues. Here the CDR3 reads CASSLGLVVPPGELFF. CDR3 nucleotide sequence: TGCGCCAGCAGCCTTGGCTTAGTTGTCCCACCCGGGGAGCTGTTTTTT.